A selection of T cell receptor beta chains follows, all from one sample in a study of cytomegalovirus exposure and HLA in healthy donors. Here immunoSEQ multiplex PCR was the method, and the copy in TCRdb shows in-frame clones only, minus some. The table lists 90,000 to 110,000 clones, about four fifths of them singletons. Sequences were obtained from PBMCs. These receptors came from a man aged 40-50 years in good health and CMV-seronegative. The conserved cysteine and the conserved F or W are not part of the CDR3 here. Each record gives: J gene, V gene, CDR3 protein.

J: TRBJ1-2
V: TRBV27
CDR3: ASSHGTGGRYGYT

J: TRBJ2-7
V: TRBV23-1
CDR3: ASSHLTGAQPYEQY

J: TRBJ2-1
V: TRBV10-2
CDR3: ASRLAGGNEQF

J: TRBJ2-7
V: TRBV13
CDR3: ASSLVAGDSYEQY

J: TRBJ2-3
V: TRBV28
CDR3: ASSLPGVSTDTQY

J: TRBJ2-5
V: TRBV7-2
CDR3: ASSLGPTVLETQY

J: TRBJ1-1
V: TRBV7-9
CDR3: ASSLVPGVTEAF

J: TRBJ1-1
V: TRBV5-4
CDR3: ASSLGDRGYTEAF

J: TRBJ1-2
V: TRBV12-5
CDR3: ASGPNRDYHGYT

J: TRBJ1-6
V: TRBV5-8
CDR3: ASSAGQISSYNSPLH

J: TRBJ2-7
V: TRBV21-1
CDR3: ASSIPNRAYEQY

J: TRBJ1-6
V: TRBV5-6
CDR3: ASSDVRGQGNSPLH

J: TRBJ1-2
V: TRBV29-1
CDR3: SVEDPGGRGYT

J: TRBJ2-7
V: TRBV7-9
CDR3: ASSLAPSGSYEQY

J: TRBJ2-6
V: TRBV19
CDR3: ASGQGTSGANVLT

J: TRBJ2-1
V: TRBV7-3
CDR3: ASSPSAGRNEQF

J: TRBJ1-6
V: TRBV7-9
CDR3: ASTGGQGNSPLH

J: TRBJ2-5
V: TRBV7-9
CDR3: ASSLVLGRGETQY

J: TRBJ1-5
V: TRBV6-6
CDR3: ASSYPGGAGQPQH

J: NA
V: TRBV4-1
CDR3: ASSSATSGTYEQY

J: TRBJ1-2
V: TRBV5-1
CDR3: ASSYIPGQGLRGYT

J: TRBJ1-3
V: TRBV6-6
CDR3: ASNQARSDTIY